The 26 T cell receptor beta chains in this list originate from one sample, sequenced in a study of OX40 agonist ivuxolimab in advanced cancers. Sequenced by immunoSEQ multiplex PCR; TCRdb stores in-frame clones only, minus some. Found here are over 55,000 clones, more than 75% of them singletons; the top ten hold 8.2%. Here the sequenced sample was CD4+ or CD8+ T cells sorted from blood, taken in a trial of the OX40 agonist ivuxolimab. Receptor source: an adult with an advanced solid tumor such as melanoma, head and neck, liver or kidney cancer.

This clone was picked up one time. A junction boundary mismatches the germline segment, possibly from a read error. This chain uses TRBV7-8 with TRBJ1-5, with D perhaps TRBD1 (5 bases). The CDR3 extends over 13 amino acids. Germline CDR1 SGHVS, CDR2 FQNEAQ. In DNA, the CDR3 is TGTGCCAGCAACTTAAAGGGGAGTCAGCCCCAGCATTTT. Translated: CASNLKGSQPQHF.

This clone has just one count. V is TRBV5-1 and J is TRBJ2-2; the D is unclear. Trimming left V 4 bases short and J 0 bases short, with 10 bases between. The CDR3 length is 15 residues. Germline assignment: CDR1 SGHRS and CDR2 YFSETQ. CDR3 in DNA: TGCGCCAGCAGCCCGCGTAGTACGAACACCGGGGAGCTGTTTTTT. This codes for CASSPRSTNTGELFF.

CDR3 nucleotides: TGTGCCAGCAGCGAGACAGGCCTTGGAGACGAGCAGTACTTC. The encoded protein is CASSETGLGDEQYF. This chain connects TRBV5-4 to TRBJ2-7, with D possibly matching TRBD1 (6 bases). This CDR3 region has 14 residues. Trimming removed 4 bases from V and 5 bases from J, with 16 bases in between. Germline-derived CDR1 and CDR2 are SGHNT and YYREEE (reference sequence). Using reference TRBV5-4 and TRBJ2-7 for the parts outside the CDR3, the full variable domain is ETGVTQSPTHLIKTRGQQVTLRCSSQSGHNTVSWYQQALGQGPQFIFQYYREEENGRGNFPPRFSGLQFPNYSSELNVNALELDDSALYLCASSETGLGDEQYFGPGTRLTVT.

V usage is TRBV28 and J usage is TRBJ2-1; 7 nucleotides line up with TRBD2. The CDR3 totals 15 residues. V lost 4 bases, J lost 5 bases, and 8 bases stayed unmatched. Germline V gene sequence: CDR1 MDHEN, CDR2 SYDVKM. CDR3 bases: TGTGCCAGCAGTTCCCACCGGGACTATAACAATGAGCAGTTCTTC. It specifies CASSSHRDYNNEQFF.

This rearrangement joins TRBV19 to TRBJ1-4; weak D call: TRBD1 (6 bases). The CDR3 covers 14 residues. Trimming removed 5 bases from V and 5 bases from J, with 12 bases in between. Germline loops: CDR1 LNHDA, CDR2 SQIVND (reference sequence). CDR3 nucleotides: TGTGCCAGTAGTGAGGCGACAGGCAATGAAAAACTGTTTTTT. As protein: CASSEATGNEKLFF.

The chain has TRBV27 and TRBJ1-1; 7 nucleotides align to TRBD1. The CDR3 has 16 residues. With 4 bases clipped from V and 4 bases from J, the junction kept 12 bases outside the gene matches. Germline CDR1 and CDR2: MNHEY and SMNVEV (reference sequence). CDR3 DNA sequence: TGTGCCAGCAGTTCGAGACAGGGAGGGGGGGGCACTGAAGCTTTCTTT. Translated: CASSSRQGGGGTEAFF.

This clone was seen only once. V usage is TRBV28 and J usage is TRBJ2-7, with 7 bases that match TRBD2. CDR1 and CDR2 (germline): MDHEN, SYDVKM. With V trimmed by 5 bases and J by 6 bases, 19 bases remained unmatched. This CDR3 comprises 17 residues. This CDR3 is CASSPPSGRAGDGEQYF. The CDR3 nucleotides read TGTGCCAGCAGTCCCCCCTCGGGGAGGGCGGGAGATGGCGAGCAGTACTTC.

This chain joins TRBV7-9 and TRBJ2-2; no clear D gene. Germline lookup yields CDR1 SEHNR and CDR2 FQNEAQ (reference sequence). V gave up 2 bases and J gave up 8 bases, with 12 bases separating them. The CDR3 sequence is 14 residues long. The CDR3 coding sequence is TGTGCCAGCAGCTTACTACGGTCATCGGGGGAGCTGTTTTTT. It specifies CASSLLRSSGELFF.

This chain links TRBV6-1 with TRBJ1-5; D may be TRBD1 (5 bases). V lost 7 bases, J lost 7 bases, and 17 bases lay in between. CDR3 length: 14 amino acids. Per germline, CDR1 MNHNS and CDR2 SASEGT. CDR3 sequence reads: CASTPGLRGQPQHF. The CDR3 DNA follows: TGTGCCAGCACTCCGGGACTCCGGGGGCAGCCCCAGCATTTT.

This chain links TRBV5-1 with TRBJ2-2; the match to TRBD1 covers 9 bases. Looked up from germline, CDR1 is SGHRS and CDR2 is YFSETQ. The CDR3 extends over 13 amino acids. V trimming: 5 bases; J trimming: 5 bases; junction bases outside the gene matches: 1. The CDR3: CASRGQGTGELFF. The CDR3 DNA reads TGCGCCAGCAGGGGACAGGGAACCGGGGAGCTGTTTTTT.

Only one count was recorded for this clone. The chain carries TRBV30 and TRBJ1-2; 8 bases map to TRBD1. Germline-derived CDR1 and CDR2 are GTSNPN and SVGIG (reference sequence). CDR3 length: 14 residues. V lost 4 bases to trimming and J lost 3 bases; unmatched junction nucleotides: 7. The CDR3 here is CAWTRTGRYYGYTF. The CDR3 bases are TGTGCCTGGACCCGGACAGGGCGTTACTATGGCTACACCTTC.

This chain links TRBV21-1 with TRBJ2-1; the table's TRBD2 call for D was not verified on the DNA. TRBV21-1 is a pseudogene. The CDR3 is made up of 10 amino acids. Written as DNA, the CDR3 is TGTGCCAGCAGCAACGATGAGCAGTTCTTC. It yields the protein CASSNDEQFF.

This clone came up many times. The rearrangement links TRBV4-1 to TRBJ2-7; 12 bases fit TRBD2. Unmatched junction bases numbered 6, after V lost 0 bases and J lost 6 bases. The CDR3 spans 16 residues. Germline CDR1 reads MGHRA; CDR2 reads YSYEKL. CDR3 in DNA: TGCGCCAGCAGCCAAGATCCTAGCGGGGGGGCTGGCGAGCAGTACGTC. It yields the protein CASSQDPSGGAGEQYV.

CDR3 region: CATSRGPGQHDRYGYTF. CDR3 nucleotide sequence: TGTGCCACCAGCAGAGGCCCCGGACAGCATGATCGCTATGGCTACACCTTC. The chain has TRBV15 and TRBJ1-2; possibly TRBD1 for D (6 bases). Trimming cost V 1 base and J 4 bases, with 19 bases left between them. The CDR3 spans 17 residues. From germline, CDR1 is LNHNV and CDR2 YYDKDF (reference sequence).

This chain links TRBV7-2 with TRBJ1-1; D not resolved. The germline gives CDR1 SGHTA, CDR2 FQGNSA. Trimming stripped 5 bases from V and 1 base from J, with 8 bases between. The CDR3 extends over 13 amino acids. The CDR3 DNA follows: TGTGCCAGCAGCAAGGTGGAGAACACTGAAGCTTTCTTT. Residues: CASSKVENTEAFF. Combining the CDR3 with reference TRBV7-2 and TRBJ1-1 gives the whole variable domain GAGVSQSPSNKVTEKGKDVELRCDPISGHTALYWYRQSLGQGLEFLIYFQGNSAPDKSGLPSDRFSAERTGGSVSTLTIQRTQQEDSAVYLCASSKVENTEAFFGQGTRLTVV.

The rearrangement joins TRBV9 to TRBJ2-3; D tentatively fits TRBD1 or TRBD2 (5 bases each). V was clipped by 4 bases and J by 1 base, with 13 bases between them. The germline V gene has CDR1 SGDLS and CDR2 YYNGEE. The CDR3 contains 15 residues. The CDR3 loop reads CASSPGAIRTDTQYF. The CDR3 bases are TGTGCCAGCAGCCCCGGGGCGATACGCACAGATACGCAGTATTTT.

The chain has TRBV29-1 and TRBJ2-3; TRBD1 is a possible D gene (6 bases). V was clipped by 1 base and J by 4 bases, with 12 bases between them. The CDR3 runs 14 residues. Looked up from germline, CDR1 is SQVTM and CDR2 is ANQGSEA. The CDR3 sequence: CSVEGSRGADTQYF. The CDR3 region has the DNA TGCAGCGTTGAAGGGAGCAGGGGCGCAGATACGCAGTATTTT.

This chain uses TRBV28 with TRBJ1-2; TRBD1 matches at 7 bases. The CDR3 spans 14 residues. Germline V gene sequence: CDR1 MDHEN, CDR2 SYDVKM. V gave up 5 bases and J gave up 3 bases; unmatched junction bases: 6. CDR3 sequence reads: CASSTHTGDYGYTF. The CDR3 DNA reads TGTGCCAGCAGTACGCATACAGGGGACTATGGCTACACCTTC.

This clone occurred once. The chain is built from TRBV7-2 and TRBJ2-6, with D unclear. CDR1 SGHTA and CDR2 FQGNSA come from the germline V gene. This CDR3 spans 16 amino acids. Trimming shortened V by 1 base and J by 0 bases, and 7 bases separated the two germline ends. CDR3 nucleotide sequence: TGTGCCAGCAGCTTAGGTTCAAGCTCTGGGGCCAACGTCCTGACTTTC. It codes for CASSLGSSSGANVLTF. The full variable domain, its missing parts supplied by reference TRBV7-2 and TRBJ2-6, is GAGVSQSPSNKVTEKGKDVELRCDPISGHTALYWYRQSLGQGLEFLIYFQGNSAPDKSGLPSDRFSAERTGGSVSTLTIQRTQQEDSAVYLCASSLGSSSGANVLTFGAGSRLTVL.

The V call is TRBV7-2, the J call TRBJ2-7; possible D gene TRBD2, 6 bases. The CDR3 consists of 15 residues. Germline CDR1 reads SGHTA; CDR2 reads FQGNSA. V gave up 2 bases and J gave up 6 bases, with 17 bases separating them. The CDR3 spells CASSLSNSVGLEQYF. The CDR3 bases are TGTGCCAGCAGCTTATCTAACAGTGTGGGACTCGAGCAGTACTTC.

The chain joins TRBV2 to TRBJ1-1; D gene ambiguous. The length of the CDR3 is 15 residues. Trimming removed 3 bases from V and 1 base from J, with 12 bases in between. Germline-derived CDR1 and CDR2 are SNHLY and FYNNEI. As DNA, the CDR3 is TGTGCCAGCAGTGATCGCGGGGTAAGGAACACTGAAGCTTTCTTT. Translated, it gives CASSDRGVRNTEAFF.

The chain has TRBV25-1 and TRBJ2-7, with D tentatively TRBD1 (5 bases). V was cut by 6 bases and J by 0 bases, with 12 bases left in between. The CDR3 covers 14 residues. Germline CDR1 is MGHDK and CDR2 is SYGVNS. CDR3 sequence reads: CASRTAKSSYEQYV. The CDR3 DNA reads as TGTGCCAGCAGGACAGCGAAGAGCTCCTACGAGCAGTACGTC.

The chain links TRBV28 to TRBJ2-2; D remains unclear. Germline values: CDR1 MDHEN, CDR2 SYDVKM. V was cut by 1 base and J by 7 bases, with 4 bases left in between. This CDR3 has 12 residues. CDR3 in amino acids: CASSLLVGELFF. CDR3 sequence (DNA): TGTGCCAGCAGTTTATTGGTCGGGGAGCTGTTTTTT.

The gene calls are TRBV30 and TRBJ2-3; tentatively, D is TRBD1 (6 bases). This CDR3 has 12 amino acids. V lost 6 bases and J 2 bases, leaving 9 bases between the germline ends. From germline, CDR1 is GTSNPN and CDR2 SVGIG (reference sequence). The CDR3 loop is CACDRNTDTQYF. The CDR3 DNA is TGTGCCTGTGACAGGAACACAGATACGCAGTATTTT.

V is TRBV5-5 and J is TRBJ1-5; D remains ambiguous. The CDR3 totals 15 residues. CDR1 and CDR2 (germline): SGHKS, YYEKEE (reference sequence). With 1 base removed from V and 3 bases from J, the gap between germline ends came to 11 bases. CDR3 nucleotide sequence: TGTGCCAGCAGCTTGTTCCTCCAGTCCAATCAGCCCCAGCATTTT. Encoded protein: CASSLFLQSNQPQHF.

The J gene is TRBJ2-7, the V gene TRBV9, with D unclear. The V end lost 0 bases, the J end lost 6 bases, and 10 bases lay between the germline ends. Germline V CDR1 and CDR2: SGDLS, YYNGEE. CDR3 length: 13 residues. The CDR3 DNA reads TGTGCCAGCAGCGTAGATCTCTGGGGCGAGCAGTACTTC. Protein product: CASSVDLWGEQYF.